The 9 T cell receptor beta chains in this list originate from one sample, sequenced in a study of regulatory and conventional T cells in RAG deficiency. The sorted conventional CD4+ T cells were CD25-low and CD127-high, with genomic DNA sequenced. The repertoire was sequenced with immunoSEQ multiplex PCR; TCRdb's copy has only in-frame clones and lacks some. The table records tens of thousands of clones, nearly 96% of them present only once. These data are also associated with another study on regulatory T cells. That work contributes: Amplification used 52 TRBV primers and 13 TRBJ primers.

Specimen: CD25- CD4+ T cells sorted from blood. These receptor sequences come from a human donor in good health.

The rearrangement joins TRBV4-3 to TRBJ2-5; a possible D gene is TRBD2 (7 bases). The CDR3 consists of 15 residues. V lost 0 bases to trimming and J lost 4 bases, with 12 bases between them. CDR1 and CDR2 (germline): LGHNA, YSLEER. The chain's CDR3 is CASSQDEGGGETQYF. The CDR3 bases are TGCGCCAGCAGCCAAGATGAGGGGGGGGGAGAGACCCAGTACTTC.

V and J are TRBV27 and TRBJ1-4; 9 bases fit TRBD1. Germline loops: CDR1 MNHEY, CDR2 SMNVEV (reference sequence). The J segment lost 2 bases and the V segment lost 5 bases, leaving 9 bases of the junction unmatched. The CDR3 runs to 17 residues. CDR3 protein: CASSITGGESTNEKLFF. CDR3 sequence (DNA): TGTGCCAGCAGTATCACAGGGGGCGAGAGTACTAATGAAAAACTGTTTTTT.

This rearrangement joins TRBV29-1 to TRBJ2-5, with D tentatively TRBD1 (5 bases). Trimming cost V 4 bases and J 3 bases, with 9 bases left between them. This CDR3 spans 12 amino acids. Germline lookup yields CDR1 SQVTM and CDR2 ANQGSEA. The CDR3 sequence: CSVGSREETQYF. The CDR3 bases are TGCAGCGTTGGTAGCAGGGAAGAGACCCAGTACTTC.

The chain has TRBV18 and TRBJ1-2; 10 nucleotides agree with TRBD1. The CDR3 contains 15 residues. V shed 0 bases, J shed 4 bases, and the junction held 2 bases outside the gene matches. Germline V gene sequence: CDR1 KGHSH, CDR2 LQKENI. CDR3: CASSPPGQGFYGYTF. In DNA form, the CDR3 reads TGTGCCAGCTCACCACCGGGACAGGGGTTCTATGGCTACACCTTC. The variable domain in full, completed from reference TRBV18 and TRBJ1-2, reads NAGVMQNPRHLVRRRGQEARLRCSPMKGHSHVYWYRQLPEEGLKFMVYLQKENIIDESGMPKERFSAEFPKEGPSILRIQQVVRGDSAAYFCASSPPGQGFYGYTFGSGTRLTVV.

The chain links TRBV4-3 to TRBJ1-1; D unclear. V lost 1 base and J 4 bases, leaving 7 bases between the germline ends. The CDR3 totals 13 residues. The V gene's germline CDR1 is LGHNA and CDR2 YSLEER. The CDR3 DNA reads TGCGCCAGCAGCCAAGCCGGAGTCACTGAAGCTTTCTTT. This codes for CASSQAGVTEAFF.

V gene TRBV12-5 combines with J gene TRBJ2-3; unclear D gene. The germline V gene has CDR1 LGHNT and CDR2 FRNRAP. The ends were cut back, 0 bases at V and 2 bases at J, with 9 bases in the middle. The CDR3 consists of 15 residues. CDR3 DNA: TGTGCTAGTGGTTTGGTAAACAGATACACAGATACGCAGTATTTT. It encodes CASGLVNRYTDTQYF. The entire variable domain, with the rest obtained from reference TRBV12-5 and TRBJ2-3, is as follows: DARVTQTPRHKVTEMGQEVTMRCQPILGHNTVFWYRQTMMQGLELLAYFRNRAPLDDSGMPKDRFSAEMPDATLATLKIQPSEPRDSAVYFCASGLVNRYTDTQYFGPGTRLTVL.

This sequence joins TRBV18 and TRBJ2-2; 7 positions match TRBD2. J gave up 0 bases and V 3 bases, and 4 bases lay outside the gene matches. In germline, CDR1 is KGHSH, CDR2 LQKENI. CDR3 length: 16 residues. Here the CDR3 DNA reads TGTGCCAGCTCACCTCCTCGGGGGGCGAACACCGGGGAGCTGTTTTTT. It encodes CASSPPRGANTGELFF.

The gene calls are TRBV30 and TRBJ1-1; tentatively, D is TRBD1 (5 bases). V shed 7 bases and J shed 4 bases, with 13 bases lying between them. There are 12 residues in the CDR3. Looked up from germline, CDR1 is GTSNPN and CDR2 is SVGIG (reference sequence). CDR3 amino acids: CAYFPGGTEAFF. For the CDR3, the DNA is TGTGCCTATTTCCCGGGGGGCACTGAAGCTTTCTTT.

The CDR3 bases are TGTGCCAGCAGCTTCCCTAGCGGGCCCAGCACAGATACGCAGTATTTT. It is translated as CASSFPSGPSTDTQYF. The chain uses TRBV5-4 and TRBJ2-3, with 8 bases identical to TRBD2. CDR1 is SGHNT and CDR2 is YYREEE in the germline V gene (reference sequence). V trimming: 2 bases; J trimming: 0 bases; junction bases outside the gene matches: 5. The CDR3 consists of 16 residues.